This TCR beta chain was recovered during a study of beta chain features in type 1 diabetes. Study-wide findings and caveats: All four CD4+ subsets of Type 1 diabetes patients contained TCRB CDR3s that were moderately but significantly shorter. Compared with healthy donors, patients appeared to share more similar naive, central memory and regulatory TCRB repertoires.

Reverse transcription of all isolated RNA meant that expressed TCRB transcripts were sequenced. The method was immunoSEQ multiplex PCR; TCRdb's version includes in-frame clones alone and lacks a portion of them. Of 850,000 to 900,000 clones listed, roughly 15% were seen once; the top ten hold about 0.02%. There are a few counts of this clone. Its antigen is still unknown. Looked up from germline, CDR1 is SEHNR and CDR2 is FQNEAQ (reference sequence). This CDR3 spans 14 amino acids. V was pared by 3 bases and J by 2 bases, with 8 bases between. The specimen was naive CD4+ T cells from blood. The V and J genes are TRBV7-9 and TRBJ2-1, with unresolved D. This receptor was obtained from a woman between 18 and 29 years old in good health. CDR3 DNA: TGTGCCAGCAGCTTTTGGCGAACCTACAATGAGCAGTTCTTC. Amino acids: CASSFWRTYNEQFF.